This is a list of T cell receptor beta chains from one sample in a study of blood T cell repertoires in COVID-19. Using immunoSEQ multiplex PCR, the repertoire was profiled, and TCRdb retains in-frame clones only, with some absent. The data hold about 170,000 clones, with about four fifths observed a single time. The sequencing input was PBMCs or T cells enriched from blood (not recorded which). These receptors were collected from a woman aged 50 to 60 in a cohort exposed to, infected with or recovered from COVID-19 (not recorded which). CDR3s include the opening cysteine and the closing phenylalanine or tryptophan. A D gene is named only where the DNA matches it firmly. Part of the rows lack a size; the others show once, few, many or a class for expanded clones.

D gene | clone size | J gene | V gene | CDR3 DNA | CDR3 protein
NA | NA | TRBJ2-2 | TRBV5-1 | TGCGCCAGCAGCTTGGAGGACGGGGGGAACACCGGGGAGCTGTTTTTT | CASSLEDGGNTGELFF
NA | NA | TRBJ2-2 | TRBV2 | TGTGCCAGCAGTCCGACATCGTACGCGAACACCGGGGAGCTGTTTTTT | CASSPTSYANTGELFF
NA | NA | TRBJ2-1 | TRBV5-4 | TGTGCCAGCAGCTTAAAGGACAGTTACAATGAGCAGTTCTTC | CASSLKDSYNEQFF
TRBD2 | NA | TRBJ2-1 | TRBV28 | TGTGCCAGCGGGGGACTATCCGATGAGCAGTTCTTC | CASGGLSDEQFF
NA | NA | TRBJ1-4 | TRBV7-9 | TGTGCCAGCAGCTTAATCGGGGAAGCTAATGAAAAACTGTTTTTT | CASSLIGEANEKLFF
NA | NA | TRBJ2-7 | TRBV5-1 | TGCGCCAGCAGCTTGGTGACGGGAGAGACCTACGAGCAGTACTTC | CASSLVTGETYEQYF
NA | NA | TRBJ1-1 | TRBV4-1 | TGCGCCAGCAGCCAAGCCTGGGAGGCTAACACTGAAGCTTTCTTT | CASSQAWEANTEAFF
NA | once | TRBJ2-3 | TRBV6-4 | TGTGCCAGCAGTTCCGTTGAGGGAGATACGCAGTATTTT | CASSSVEGDTQYF
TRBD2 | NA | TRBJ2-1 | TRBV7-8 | TGTGCCAGCAGCTTACAAAGCGGGGCATACAATGAGCAGTTCTTC | CASSLQSGAYNEQFF
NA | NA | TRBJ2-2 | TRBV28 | TGTGCCAGCAGTTTAGCAGGGGAGGGAGAAACCGGGGAGCTGTTTTTT | CASSLAGEGETGELFF
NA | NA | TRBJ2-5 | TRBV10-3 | TGTGCCATCAGTGAGACCACTAGCTTTGTGGAGACCCAGTACTTC | CAISETTSFVETQYF
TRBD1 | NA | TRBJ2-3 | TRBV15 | TGTGCCACCAGCTCCCGGGACAGGGGAATAGATACGCAGTATTTT | CATSSRDRGIDTQYF
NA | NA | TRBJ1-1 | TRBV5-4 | TGTGCCAGCAGCTCCGCCTTAAGACAGACGAACACTGAAGCTTTCTTT | CASSSALRQTNTEAFF
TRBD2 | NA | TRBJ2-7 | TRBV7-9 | TGTGCCAGCAGCTTAGGGCTCGGACTAGCGGGGGACGAGCAGTACTTC | CASSLGLGLAGDEQYF
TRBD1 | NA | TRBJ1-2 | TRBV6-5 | TGTGCCACCACCACGACAGGGTTGCATGGCTACACCTTC | CATTTTGLHGYTF
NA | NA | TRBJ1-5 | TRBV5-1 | TGCGCCAGCAGCTTGGCAGGTCTGGGCAATCAGCCCCAGCATTTT | CASSLAGLGNQPQHF
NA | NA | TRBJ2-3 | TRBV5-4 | TGTGCCAGCAGCCTAAGGACTGGCACAGATACGCAGTATTTT | CASSLRTGTDTQYF
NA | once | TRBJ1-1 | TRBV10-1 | TGCGCCAGCAGTGACTCTAACGGGGTGAAGGCGGTGGACACTGAAGCTTTCTTT | CASSDSNGVKAVDTEAFF
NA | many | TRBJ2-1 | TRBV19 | TGTGCCAGTAGTTTCGGACAGAGCGAGCAGTTCTTC | CASSFGQSEQFF
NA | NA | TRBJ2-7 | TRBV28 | TGTGCCAGCACCCAAAGCGCTTCCTACGAGCAGTACTTC | CASTQSASYEQYF
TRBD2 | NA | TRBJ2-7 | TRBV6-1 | TGTGCCAGCAGTGCCAAGAGGGGGGGACTAGCGGGAGTATCCCCCCACGAGCAGTACTTC | CASSAKRGGLAGVSPHEQYF
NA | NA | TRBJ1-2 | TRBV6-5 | TGTGCCAGCAGAGGGGCAGTGGAAGACTATGGCTACACCTTC | CASRGAVEDYGYTF
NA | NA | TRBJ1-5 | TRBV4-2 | TGTGCCAGCAGCCAAGGACAATTCAATCAGCCCCAGCATTTT | CASSQGQFNQPQHF
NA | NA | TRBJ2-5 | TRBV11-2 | TGTGCCAGCAGCTCGGGCGGCAGGGGCCAAGAGACCCAGTACTTC | CASSSGGRGQETQYF
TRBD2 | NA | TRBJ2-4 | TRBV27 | TGTGCCAGCACTCCCGGGACTAGCGGTTCTATAGCCAAAAACATTCAGTACTTC | CASTPGTSGSIAKNIQYF
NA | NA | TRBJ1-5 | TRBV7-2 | TGTGCCAGCACCCTGGGGGGGGATCTCAATCAGCCCCAGCATTTT | CASTLGGDLNQPQHF
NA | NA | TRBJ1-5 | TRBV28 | TGTGCCAGCAGTTTAGAGGTCGGGGGTTGGCAGCCCCAGCATTTT | CASSLEVGGWQPQHF
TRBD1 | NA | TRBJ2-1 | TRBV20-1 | TGCAGTGCTAGTAGTAAAGGGGGCATCGATGAGCAGTTCTTC | CSASSKGGIDEQFF
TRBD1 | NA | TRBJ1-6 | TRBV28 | TGTGCCAGCAGTGCCCCGGGACAGGGAATGAATTCACCCCTCCACTTT | CASSAPGQGMNSPLHF
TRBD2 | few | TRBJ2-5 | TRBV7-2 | TGTGCCAGCAGCTTAGGGCGGGGGAGGGAGACCCAGTACTTC | CASSLGRGRETQYF
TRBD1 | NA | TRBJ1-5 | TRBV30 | TGTGCCTGGAGCCCGAGGGGACAGACTAGCAATCAGCCCCAGCATTTT | CAWSPRGQTSNQPQHF
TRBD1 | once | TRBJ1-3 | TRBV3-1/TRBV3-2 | TGTGCCAGCAGCCAAGAACCCAAGTTTCTCGAAAACAGGGGGGAGAGGTCTGGAAACACCATATATTTT | CASSQEPKFLENRGERSGNTIYF
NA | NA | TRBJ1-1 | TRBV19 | TGTGCCAGTAGTATAGGAAGGGGCTTTGAAGCTTTCTTT | CASSIGRGFEAFF
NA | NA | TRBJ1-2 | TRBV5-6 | TGTGCCAGCAGCTTGGGGAGGGTCTACAGCTCCTATGGCTACACCTTC | CASSLGRVYSSYGYTF
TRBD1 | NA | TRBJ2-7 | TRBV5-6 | TGTGCCAGCAACCTGGGACAGAGCTACGAGCAGTACTTC | CASNLGQSYEQYF
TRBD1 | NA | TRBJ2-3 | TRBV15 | TGTGCCACCAGCAGAGATCGAACAGGGGGCACAGATACGCAGTATTTT | CATSRDRTGGTDTQYF
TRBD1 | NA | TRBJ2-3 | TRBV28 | TGTGCCAGTTACCGCACCGGGACAGGGAGGATCACTAGTTCCACAGATACGCAGTATTTT | CASYRTGTGRITSSTDTQYF
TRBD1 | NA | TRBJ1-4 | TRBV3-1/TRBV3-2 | TGTGCCAGCAGCCAAGCCAGGGGGCCCTCTAATGAAAAACTGTTTTTT | CASSQARGPSNEKLFF
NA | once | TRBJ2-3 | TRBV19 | TGTGCCAGTAGGACAGACAGTCGCACAGATACGCAGTATTTT | CASRTDSRTDTQYF
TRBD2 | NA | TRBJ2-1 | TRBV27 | TGTGCCAGCAGTTTTAAACTGGGGGGTCTAGCGGGAGTATACAATGAGCAGTTCTTC | CASSFKLGGLAGVYNEQFF
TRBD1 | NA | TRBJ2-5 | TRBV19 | TGTGCCAGTAGTATAAGACAGGGACAAGAGACCCAGTACTTC | CASSIRQGQETQYF
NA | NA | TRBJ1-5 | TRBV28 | TGTGCCAGCAGTCCCTTGAATCAGCCCCAGCATTTT | CASSPLNQPQHF
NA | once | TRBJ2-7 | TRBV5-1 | TGCGCCAGCAGCCCTCGAGGGCAGGGGATTTCCTACGAGCAGTACTTC | CASSPRGQGISYEQYF